The rows below give T cell receptor beta chains drawn from one sample of a study of STAT5B mutations in CD4+ large granular lymphocyte leukemia. Produced via immunoSEQ multiplex PCR; TCRdb's table is partial and in-frame only. The table includes tens of thousands of clones, around 81% detected once. The material sequenced was CD4+ T cells from blood buffy coats. These receptors were obtained from a human donor in good health. CDR3s include the opening cysteine and the closing phenylalanine or tryptophan. Each record gives: clone size, D gene, J gene, V gene, CDR3 DNA, CDR3 protein. The D gene is left open where the match is weak. Clone size is given for some rows only: seen once, a few or many times, or a class if the clone is expanded.

- | - | TRBJ2-7 | TRBV9 | TGTGCCAGCAGCTGGGACACCTTCTCCTACGAGCAGTACTTC | CASSWDTFSYEQYF
- | - | TRBJ1-2 | TRBV4-2 | TGTGCCAGCAGCCTAATCACCGGGACTACTGTTGATGGCTACACCTTC | CASSLITGTTVDGYTF
few | - | TRBJ2-3 | TRBV11-3 | TGTGCCAGCAGCTTCCCGGGCACAGATACGCAGTATTTT | CASSFPGTDTQYF
- | - | TRBJ2-1 | TRBV2 | TGTGCCAGCAGGGTTGAGTTCCCTTACGGTGAGCAGTTCTTC | CASRVEFPYGEQFF
- | TRBD1 | TRBJ1-1 | TRBV25-1 | TGTGCCAGCAGTGGACAGGGGGGCACTGAAGCTTTCTTT | CASSGQGGTEAFF
- | TRBD2 | TRBJ2-5 | TRBV7-9 | TGTGCCAGCAGCCCGGGACTAGCGGAGACCCAGTACTTC | CASSPGLAETQYF
- | TRBD1 | TRBJ1-4 | TRBV10-3 | TGTGCCATCAGCCGTACCGGGACAGGGGCTAATGAAAAACTGTTTTTT | CAISRTGTGANEKLFF
- | TRBD2 | TRBJ2-3 | TRBV11-2 | TGTGCCAGCAGGGGACTAGCGGGGAGCACAGATACGCAGTATTTT | CASRGLAGSTDTQYF
- | - | TRBJ1-1 | TRBV18 | TGTGCCAGCTCACCACAACGGGGTAGCGGGACTGAAGCTTTCTTT | CASSPQRGSGTEAFF
- | - | TRBJ2-3 | TRBV11-1 | TGTGCCAGCAGTCCACACGCAGATACGCAGTATTTT | CASSPHADTQYF
- | - | TRBJ1-1 | TRBV5-5 | TGTGCCAGCAGCTTGCGGTCCGCAAACACTGAAGCTTTCTTT | CASSLRSANTEAFF
- | - | TRBJ2-5 | TRBV5-1 | TGCGCCAGCAGCGTGCCCAGGGGACAAGAGACCCAGTACTTC | CASSVPRGQETQYF
once | - | TRBJ2-2 | TRBV6-5 | TGTGCCAGCAGCTCTCTCTCACCCGGGGAGCTGTTTTTT | CASSSLSPGELFF
- | TRBD2 | TRBJ2-1 | TRBV7-8 | TGTGCCAGCAGGCCCACCTCGGGACTAGCGGGAAACTCCTACAATGAGCAGTTCTTC | CASRPTSGLAGNSYNEQFF
- | - | TRBJ2-2 | TRBV7-2 | TGTGCCAGCAGCCCCAGAGCAGGAGCCGGGGAGCTGTTTTTT | CASSPRAGAGELFF
- | TRBD1 | TRBJ2-4 | TRBV2 | TGTGCCAGCAGTGGACAGGGGAACATTCAGTACTTC | CASSGQGNIQYF
- | - | TRBJ2-3 | TRBV25-1 | TGTGCCAGCAGTGAATATCTAACGACAGATACGCAGTATTTT | CASSEYLTTDTQYF
- | - | TRBJ2-6 | TRBV6-1 | TGTGCCACCTCCTCTGGGGCCAACGTCCTGACTTTC | CATSSGANVLTF
- | - | TRBJ2-7 | TRBV5-8 | TGTGCCAGCAGCCGGGGAGTGGGGCTGGTGTTC | CASSRGVGLVF
- | - | TRBJ2-1 | TRBV5-1 | TGCGCCAGCAGCTTGGTAGGGAGCTCCTACAATGAGCAGTTCTTC | CASSLVGSSYNEQFF
- | TRBD2 | TRBJ2-5 | TRBV11-3 | TGTGCCAGCAGCCTTGGTCGCGGGGGAATTGAGACCCAGTACTTC | CASSLGRGGIETQYF
- | - | TRBJ2-2 | TRBV29-1 | TGCAGCGTTGAAGACCGGCAGAACACCGGGGAGCTGTTTTTT | CSVEDRQNTGELFF
- | TRBD1 | TRBJ1-1 | TRBV14 | TGTGCCAGCAGCCGCCAGACAGGGGCAAGGACTGAAGCTTTCTTT | CASSRQTGARTEAFF
- | - | TRBJ2-1 | TRBV19 | TGTGCCAGTAGCCTGGTGGGGGCCGCGATTAACAATGAGCAGTTCTTC | CASSLVGAAINNEQFF
- | - | TRBJ1-2 | TRBV6-5 | TGTGCCAGCACCAAGACCGGGACCCTACCGGGCTACACCTTC | CASTKTGTLPGYTF
- | - | TRBJ1-1 | TRBV11-3 | TGTGCCAGCAGCTCGGGCACCTTGGGGCCAGCTTTCTTT | CASSSGTLGPAFF
- | - | TRBJ2-2 | TRBV25-1 | TGTGCCAGCAGTGAATCGGCGGCGCTGGAGCTGTTTTTT | CASSESAALELFF
- | TRBD1 | TRBJ1-1 | TRBV5-4 | TGTGCCAGCAGCTTCCGGACAGGAAACACTGAAGCTTTCTTT | CASSFRTGNTEAFF
- | TRBD2 | TRBJ2-3 | TRBV5-4 | TGTGCCAGCAGCTTTAGCGGGACGGGAGATACGCAGTATTTT | CASSFSGTGDTQYF
- | TRBD1 | TRBJ2-7 | TRBV6-5 | TGTGCCAGCAGTTCCGGGACAGGGGTCTACGAGCAGTACTTC | CASSSGTGVYEQYF
- | - | TRBJ1-1 | TRBV11-3 | TGTGCCAGCAGCTTAGCGGGCGGAAACACTGAAGCTTTCTTT | CASSLAGGNTEAFF
- | - | TRBJ1-2 | TRBV10-3 | TGTGCCATCAGTGAGTCTGAGGGATCGAGGCGAGGCTACACCTTC | CAISESEGSRRGYTF
- | - | TRBJ1-3 | TRBV7-2 | TGTGCCAGCAGCTTAGCGGGCGGCATTGGCTCCCCAAACACCATATATTTT | CASSLAGGIGSPNTIYF
- | - | TRBJ2-5 | TRBV27 | TGTGCCAGCAGTTTACGGGAGAGTGGGGAGACCCAGTACTTC | CASSLRESGETQYF
- | TRBD1 | TRBJ1-6 | TRBV2 | TGTGCCAGCAGCCTAGTCGGGACAGAGAATTCACCCCTCCACTTT | CASSLVGTENSPLHF
once | - | TRBJ1-3 | TRBV5-1 | TGCGCCAGCAGTAGCGTTAGCTCTGGAAACACCATATATTTT | CASSSVSSGNTIYF
- | TRBD1 | TRBJ1-2 | TRBV10-3 | TGTGCCATCAGTGAGGACAGGGTATCCTATGGCTACACCTTC | CAISEDRVSYGYTF
- | TRBD1 | TRBJ2-7 | TRBV27 | TGTGCCAGCAGTTTCCCCGGTGGGACAGGGTTGAACGAGCAGTACTTC | CASSFPGGTGLNEQYF
- | - | TRBJ1-1 | TRBV9 | TGTGCCAGCAGCGTTGGGGACACCTCGAACACTGAAGCTTTCTTT | CASSVGDTSNTEAFF
- | TRBD2 | TRBJ2-7 | TRBV11-3 | TGTGCCAGCAGCGACGCTAGCGGCTCCTACGAGCAGTACTTC | CASSDASGSYEQYF
- | - | TRBJ1-2 | TRBV19 | TGTGCCAGTAGTATGGGAAACCGGGACTATACTAACTATGGCTACACCTTC | CASSMGNRDYTNYGYTF
once | TRBD2 | TRBJ2-5 | TRBV9 | TGTGCCAGCAGCGTAGCTAGCGGGGGCCGCCAAGAGACCCAGTACTTC | CASSVASGGRQETQYF
once | TRBD1 | TRBJ1-2 | TRBV18 | TGTGCCAGCTCACCAACAGGGGACGGAGGCTACACCTTC | CASSPTGDGGYTF
- | - | TRBJ2-2 | TRBV5-5 | TGTGCCAGCAGCTTCGAGCTCGGGGCGAACACCGGGGAGCTGTTTTTT | CASSFELGANTGELFF
- | - | TRBJ1-2 | TRBV29-1 | TGCAGCGTCGTCAGGGCCCTCGACGGCTACACCTTC | CSVVRALDGYTF
few | TRBD1 | TRBJ1-2 | TRBV4-2 | TGTGCCAGCAGCCAAGTGAGCAGGACAGGGGTTGGCTATGGCTACACCTTC | CASSQVSRTGVGYGYTF
- | TRBD1 | TRBJ2-7 | TRBV4-3 | TGCGCCAGCAGCCAAGAAGCGGACAGGCGCTCCTACGAGCAGTACTTC | CASSQEADRRSYEQYF
once | - | TRBJ2-1 | TRBV20-1 | TGCAGTGCGGCACGCGGGGAGCAGTTCTTC | CSAARGEQFF
- | - | TRBJ1-4 | TRBV5-6 | TGTGCCAGCAGCTTCTTGCAGGGCGGTGAAAAACTGTTTTTT | CASSFLQGGEKLFF
- | - | TRBJ1-1 | TRBV30 | TGTGCCTGGACAGGGAAGGTTGTGAACACTGAAGCTTTCTTT | CAWTGKVVNTEAFF
- | TRBD2 | TRBJ2-7 | TRBV19 | TGTGCCAGTAGCCCGACTAGCGGGAACTCCTACGAGCAGTACTTC | CASSPTSGNSYEQYF